These T cell receptor beta chains were read from a single sample in a study of response to subunit inactivated influenza vaccine. From the RT-PCR reads, TCRdb called clonotypes with MiXCR, one entry per CDR3 protein. This sample carries hundreds of thousands of distinct CDR3 sequences, 25% of them seen once, and the ten largest clones take over 1.5%. Sample: CD4+ T cells sorted from PBMCs, taken about 5 days after vaccination. These receptors were taken from a man in his forties or fifties who received an inactivated influenza vaccine. Each CDR3 is given with its conserved first and last residue. D genes are given only for firm matches. Not every row has a clone size; where given, it reads once, few, many or a size class.

TRBJ2-2	-	TRBV5-1	-	TGCGCCAGCAGTCACGGGGAGAACACCGGGGAGCTGTTTTTT	CASSHGENTGELFF
TRBJ2-2	TRBD1	TRBV12-3/TRBV12-4	-	TGTGCCAGCACCCCGACAGGGTCCACCGGGGAGCTGTTTTTT	CASTPTGSTGELFF
TRBJ2-7	-	TRBV20-1	-	TGCAGTGCGGCACGGGGAGGCGAGCAGTACTTC	CSAARGGEQYF
TRBJ1-5	-	TRBV12-3/TRBV12-4	-	TGTGCCAGCAGTTTATCGGGGGGAGGGAAGCCCCAGCATTTT	CASSLSGGGKPQHF
TRBJ2-3	TRBD2	TRBV5-6	-	TGTGCCAGCAGTATAGCGGGGGGTAGGACAGATACGCAGTATTTT	CASSIAGGRTDTQYF
TRBJ2-1	TRBD2	TRBV7-2	-	TGTGCCAGCAGCCCCGACCCCGGGACTACCAATGAGCAGTTCTTC	CASSPDPGTTNEQFF
TRBJ2-2	TRBD1	TRBV12-5	few	TGTGCTAGTGGTCCGGACAGGGATACCGGGGAGCTGTTTTTT	CASGPDRDTGELFF
TRBJ2-3	TRBD2	TRBV29-1	many	TGCAGCGTGGGGGGGAGGACTAGAAGATCCCCAGATACGCAGTATTTT	CSVGGRTRRSPDTQYF
TRBJ2-5	-	TRBV5-1	-	TGCGCCAGCAGCGAAGGGACAGGGTCTAGCGGGGAAGAGACCCAGTACTTC	CASSEGTGSSGEETQYF
TRBJ2-3	TRBD1	TRBV20-1	-	TGCAGTGCTCGCGGACAGGGGGCATTCCCAGATACGCAGTGTTTT	CSARGQGAFPDTQCF
TRBJ1-6	-	TRBV14	few	TGTGCCAGCAGCTCTAGGGCCCTTTCACCCCTCCACTTT	CASSSRALSPLHF
TRBJ2-1	TRBD2	TRBV7-9	-	TGTGCCAGCAGTTCCGGGACTAGCGTATCCTCCTACAATGAGCAGTTCTTC	CASSSGTSVSSYNEQFF
TRBJ1-2	-	TRBV12-3/TRBV12-4	many	TGTGCCAGCAGTTCCCATGACAAGTTCTATGGCTACACCTTC	CASSSHDKFYGYTF
TRBJ2-7	TRBD2	TRBV7-2	few	TGTGCCAGCAGCTTAACTAGCGGGGGGCGGTACGAGCAGTACTTC	CASSLTSGGRYEQYF
TRBJ2-3	-	TRBV12-3/TRBV12-4	few	TGTGCCAGCACGATGACAAATTCAGATACGCAGTATTTT	CASTMTNSDTQYF
TRBJ2-3	TRBD2	TRBV29-1	few	TGCAGCGTTGAAGTAACAGCGGGGGGCACAGATACGCAGTATTTT	CSVEVTAGGTDTQYF
TRBJ2-7	-	TRBV7-2	-	TGTGCCAGCAGCCCGACCTCGGGAGAGCAGTACTTC	CASSPTSGEQYF
TRBJ2-7	-	TRBV12-3/TRBV12-4	-	TGTGCCAGCACCCCGGGAGCATCCTACTACGAGCAGTACTTC	CASTPGASYYEQYF
TRBJ2-1	TRBD2	TRBV7-3	few	TGTGCCAGCAGCTTAGGGGGACTAGCGGGAGAGGGACAGTTCTTC	CASSLGGLAGEGQFF
TRBJ1-2	-	TRBV29-1	-	TGCAGCGGGGTACAGACTCCCATGGGGGGCTACACCTTC	CSGVQTPMGGYTF
TRBJ2-5	-	TRBV7-2	once	TGTGCCAGCAGCTTAGTTCCAGGGCGGGGGACCCAGTACTTC	CASSLVPGRGTQYF
TRBJ2-1	TRBD1	TRBV2	once	TGTGCCAGCAGTGCGGGACAGAGATACAATGAGCAGTTCTTC	CASSAGQRYNEQFF
TRBJ2-7	-	TRBV5-5	few	TGTGCCAGCAGCTCGGGACGCGGAGCCTACGAGCAGTACTTC	CASSSGRGAYEQYF
TRBJ1-1	-	TRBV4-2	many	TGCGCCAGCAGCCAAGAGCAGGGAAACACTGAAGCTTTCTTT	CASSQEQGNTEAFF
TRBJ2-3	TRBD1	TRBV10-2	many	TGCGCCAGCGGGGTGACAGGGGGCTTAAAGTTCTCAGATACGCAGTATTTT	CASGVTGGLKFSDTQYF
TRBJ2-7	-	TRBV6-2/TRBV6-3	few	TGTGCCAGCAGGTCTCACCTTTACGAGCAGTACTTC	CASRSHLYEQYF
TRBJ2-3	-	TRBV12-3/TRBV12-4	-	TGTGCCAGCAGACCGATAAGGGGTAGCACAGATACGCAGTATTTT	CASRPIRGSTDTQYF